A selection of T cell receptor beta chains follows, all from one sample in a study of early T cells in non-severe SARS-CoV-2 infection. TCRdb recomputed calls from the 5' RACE reads with MiXCR, one row per CDR3 protein. The repertoire consists of 52,000 or so distinct CDR3 sequences, with around 6.6% occurring once and the leading ten covering 5.5% to 6%. Source: whole blood, taken at baseline. The receptor source for this set is an adult who was a healthcare worker with PCR-confirmed SARS-CoV-2 infection or an uninfected control (not recorded which). CDR3s include the opening cysteine and the closing phenylalanine or tryptophan. A D gene is named only where the DNA matches it firmly. The listing skips clone size in some rows; elsewhere it reads once, few, many or a size class.

TRBV5-1	15	many	TRBJ2-7	TRBD1	TGCGCCAGCAGCTGGGGGACAGCCGACTCCTACGAGCAGTACTTC	CASSWGTADSYEQYF
TRBV6-5	15	many	TRBJ1-2	.	TGTGCCAGCAGTTCCACGGTGGACAGTCCCTATGGCTACACCTTC	CASSSTVDSPYGYTF
TRBV4-2	17	many	TRBJ2-3	TRBD2	TGTGCCAGCAGCCAAGGTCCGGGAGCGGGAGACACAGATACGCAGTATTTT	CASSQGPGAGDTDTQYF
TRBV7-6	16	.	TRBJ1-3	.	TGTGCCAGCAGCCCCCGGATCAAACAGAAGGGTAACACCATATATTTT	CASSPRIKQKGNTIYF
TRBV12-3/TRBV12-4	12	few	TRBJ1-2	TRBD1	TGTGCCAGCAGGGTTGGGACAGGCCGCTACACCTTC	CASRVGTGRYTF
TRBV20-1	14	.	TRBJ2-5	TRBD2	TGCAGTGCTAGTTTCGGGGGGGCCCAAGAGACCCAGTACTTC	CSASFGGAQETQYF
TRBV4-3	16	many	TRBJ1-3	.	TGCGCCAGCAGCCAAGATCGTCAGGGATACGGAAACACCATATATTTT	CASSQDRQGYGNTIYF
TRBV5-1	17	.	TRBJ2-1	.	TGCGCCAGCAGCTCCAAGCTAATGAGGTGGTCCTACAATGAGCAGTTCTTC	CASSSKLMRWSYNEQFF
TRBV12-3/TRBV12-4	16	.	TRBJ2-5	.	TGTGCCAGCAGTTTCCTTGCACCGGGGCCACAAGAGACCCAGTACTTC	CASSFLAPGPQETQYF
TRBV2	14	few	TRBJ1-5	.	TGTGCCAGCAAAAGGGACGGACTCAATCAGCCCCAGCATTTT	CASKRDGLNQPQHF
TRBV6-2/TRBV6-3	13	few	TRBJ2-3	.	TGTGCCAGCAGTTACTCCCGCGGGGGCCTTCAGTATTTT	CASSYSRGGLQYF
TRBV28	14	many	TRBJ2-3	.	TGTGCCAGCAGTTTAATAGGGGGTGGGGATACGCAGTATTTT	CASSLIGGGDTQYF
TRBV24-1	16	few	TRBJ2-2	.	TGTGCCACCAGTGATTTGCAGACAGCGAACACCGGGGAGCTGTTTTTT	CATSDLQTANTGELFF
TRBV18	13	many	TRBJ1-1	.	TGTGCCAGCTCACCAGGGATGAACACTGAAGCTTTCTTT	CASSPGMNTEAFF
TRBV6-2/TRBV6-3	14	few	TRBJ1-2	.	TGTGCCAGCAGTTACCCGACAAGACAAGACGGCTACACCTTC	CASSYPTRQDGYTF
TRBV6-6	13	few	TRBJ1-1	.	TGTGCCAGCAGTTTTGCGGAAGATACTGAAGCTTTCTTT	CASSFAEDTEAFF
TRBV28	21	.	TRBJ2-6	TRBD1	TGTGCCAGCAGTAACCATATCCTACTTAGCACAGGGGACCCTGGGGCCAACGTCCTGACTTTC	CASSNHILLSTGDPGANVLTF
TRBV11-2	13	many	TRBJ1-2	.	TGTGCCAGCAGCTTAGACAGCCCCTATGGCTACACCTTC	CASSLDSPYGYTF
TRBV29-1	13	many	TRBJ2-5	TRBD1	TGCAGCGTTGAGGAAGGGGGCGAAGAGACCCAGTACTTC	CSVEEGGEETQYF
TRBV19	14	few	TRBJ2-3	.	TGTGCCAGTAGTATTATGGTGGGCACAGATACGCAGTATTTT	CASSIMVGTDTQYF
TRBV7-2	15	many	TRBJ1-1	.	TGTGCCAGCAGCCCCAAGGTTCTGGGGAACACTGAAGCTTTCTTT	CASSPKVLGNTEAFF
TRBV20-1	11	many	TRBJ2-7	.	TGCAGTGCTAGCGACCTATACGAGCAGTACTTC	CSASDLYEQYF
TRBV29-1	12	many	TRBJ1-2	TRBD1	TGCAGCGCCAGACAGGGTTCAGGAGGCTACACCTTC	CSARQGSGGYTF
TRBV21-1	17	many	TRBJ2-7	.	TGTGCCAGCAGCAAAGCGCTGAGTTGGGGATCCCTTTATGAGCAGTACTTC	CASSKALSWGSLYEQYF
TRBV6-5	15	.	TRBJ2-7	TRBD1	TGTGCCAGCAGTTACCAGGGACAGTTCTCCTACGAGCAGTACTTC	CASSYQGQFSYEQYF
TRBV19	18	once	TRBJ1-5	TRBD1	TGTGCCAGTAGTACAGGACAGGGGCGATTAGATCGCAATCAGCCCCAGCATTTT	CASSTGQGRLDRNQPQHF
TRBV6-5	14	few	TRBJ2-7	.	TGTGCCAGCAGCAGGGACTCGCCGCCCTACGAGCAGTACTTC	CASSRDSPPYEQYF
TRBV20-1	15	many	TRBJ2-7	.	TGCAGTGCTAGAGTAGGGGCCCTACTCTCCTACGAGCAGTACTTC	CSARVGALLSYEQYF
TRBV12-3/TRBV12-4	15	.	TRBJ1-1	TRBD1	TGTGCCAGCAGTCCCTTGGGACAGGGGGGAAATGAAGCTTTCTTT	CASSPLGQGGNEAFF
TRBV2	12	few	TRBJ1-2	.	TGTGCCAGTGAGCTCGGACAGTATGGCTACACCTTC	CASELGQYGYTF
TRBV9	12	.	TRBJ1-1	.	TGTGCCAGCAGCGTAGTTTCCACTGAAGCTTTCTTT	CASSVVSTEAFF
TRBV7-2	14	many	TRBJ1-2	.	TGTGCCAGCAGCTTTGACGGCCTTAACTATGGCTACACCTTC	CASSFDGLNYGYTF
TRBV7-2	12	few	TRBJ2-7	.	TGTGCCAGCAGCTTAGATCGGAGCGAGCAGTACTTC	CASSLDRSEQYF
TRBV29-1	12	few	TRBJ2-7	TRBD2	TGCAGCGGGGGGGACTACCCATACGAGCAGTACTTC	CSGGDYPYEQYF
TRBV29-1	13	many	TRBJ1-1	.	TGCAGCGTTGCACAGGGCAAGGACACTGAAGCTTTCTTT	CSVAQGKDTEAFF
TRBV7-9	13	.	TRBJ1-5	.	TGTGCCAGCAGCTTACTTACAGATCAGCCCCAGCATTTT	CASSLLTDQPQHF
TRBV6-6	14	few	TRBJ1-1	TRBD1	TGTGCCAGCAGTTACCGGGACAGGAGGACTGAAGCTTTCTTT	CASSYRDRRTEAFF
TRBV6-6	16	.	TRBJ1-5	.	TGTGCCAGCAGTTCCGGAGCAGGGTATAGCAATCAGCCCCAGCATTTT	CASSSGAGYSNQPQHF
TRBV6-2/TRBV6-3	18	.	TRBJ2-2	.	TGTGCCAGCAGTGCTCACGGGGGCCGAAAATCCTACACCGGGGAGCTGTTTTTT	CASSAHGGRKSYTGELFF
TRBV9	16	.	TRBJ2-5	TRBD2	TGTGCCAGCAGCGTAGGCGGAGCGGGGGGCCTAGAGACCCAGTACTTC	CASSVGGAGGLETQYF
TRBV6-1	14	many	TRBJ1-5	.	TGTGCCAGCAGTGAAGGATCGGGCAATCAGCCCCAGCATTTT	CASSEGSGNQPQHF
TRBV30	15	many	TRBJ2-5	.	TGTGCCTGGACGGGAACTCTGGACAGTTTCGAGACCCAGTACTTC	CAWTGTLDSFETQYF
TRBV7-2	21	many	TRBJ1-1	.	TGTGCCAGCAGCTTACACTACAAGCAACCGGGACGCAAGGACAAGAACACTGAAGCTTTCTTT	CASSLHYKQPGRKDKNTEAFF
TRBV30	14	few	TRBJ2-4	.	TGTGCCTGGGCTAACAGGGCCTCCAAAAACATTCAGTACTTC	CAWANRASKNIQYF
TRBV12-3/TRBV12-4	14	.	TRBJ2-7	.	TGTGCCAGCAGTTTAGGCGGGGGCGTGGACGAGCAGTACTTC	CASSLGGGVDEQYF
TRBV20-1	14	many	TRBJ2-7	.	TGCAGTTCCACCCGGCCGGGACCTCTCTACGAGCAGTACTTC	CSSTRPGPLYEQYF
TRBV4-3	19	many	TRBJ2-1	TRBD2	TGCGCCAGCAGCCAAGTCGGACTAGCGGGGGGGTTCTCCTACAATGAGCAGTTCTTC	CASSQVGLAGGFSYNEQFF
TRBV11-3	17	many	TRBJ2-1	TRBD1	TGTGCCAGCAGCCCGGGACAGGGGGCGGTTTCCTACAATGAGCAGTTCTTC	CASSPGQGAVSYNEQFF
TRBV12-3/TRBV12-4	15	many	TRBJ1-5	TRBD1	TGTGCCAGCAGTTTGCGACAGGGAATGATACAGCCCCAGCATTTT	CASSLRQGMIQPQHF
TRBV6-4	16	few	TRBJ2-2	.	TGTGCCAGCAGTGACATGCACAGCGCGAACACCGGGGAGCTGTTTTTT	CASSDMHSANTGELFF
TRBV20-1	12	many	TRBJ1-5	.	TGCAGTGCTAGAAGGGCGGATCAGCCCCAGCATTTT	CSARRADQPQHF
TRBV15	15	few	TRBJ1-6	.	TGTGCCACCAGCAGGGGGTATGGGCGGTCGTCGCCCCTCCACTTT	CATSRGYGRSSPLHF
TRBV29-1	10	many	TRBJ2-3	.	TGCAGCTCCGACACAGATACGCAGTATTTT	CSSDTDTQYF
TRBV28	11	many	TRBJ2-3	.	TGTGCCAGCATCCCTAGCGATACGCAGTATTTT	CASIPSDTQYF
TRBV4-3	19	few	TRBJ2-7	TRBD2	TGCGCCAGCAGCCAAGATCCTATCACTTGGGCGGGGACTACCTACGAGCAGTACTTC	CASSQDPITWAGTTYEQYF
TRBV20-1	12	many	TRBJ2-1	.	TGCAGTGCTAGAGACACCCACAATGAGCAGTTCTTC	CSARDTHNEQFF
TRBV27	12	many	TRBJ1-1	.	TGTGCCAGCTTCCAGGGGAACACTGAAGCTTTCTTT	CASFQGNTEAFF
TRBV27	15	.	TRBJ2-1	.	TGTGCCAGCAGTTTGTGGGGGGCTACAAACGATGAGCAGTTCTTC	CASSLWGATNDEQFF